These T cell receptor beta chains were read from a single sample in a study. TCRdb passed the 5' RACE reads through MiXCR, listing each CDR3 protein once. Here the sample spans roughly 20,000 distinct CDR3 sequences, roughly 33% being singletons. Specimen: tumor-infiltrating naive CD4+ T cells sorted from the breast tumor. These TCRs come from a female donor with breast cancer. CDR3s include the opening cysteine and the closing phenylalanine or tryptophan. The D gene is left open where the match is weak. Clone size is stated in some rows and not others, as once, few, many or a class when expanded.

>few|TRBD2|TRBV5-1|TRBJ2-3
CASSRSGMALGDTQYF
TGCGCCAGCAGCCGTAGCGGGATGGCATTGGGGGATACGCAGTATTTT
>few|NA|TRBV19|TRBJ2-5
CASSMRGETQYF
TGTGCCAGTAGTATGAGGGGAGAGACCCAGTACTTC
>few|NA|TRBV9|TRBJ1-2
CASSVSSATPHYGYTF
TGTGCCAGCAGCGTAAGTTCCGCCACCCCCCACTATGGCTACACCTTC
>NA|TRBD1|TRBV6-1|TRBJ2-2
CASSSQDRLDGELFF
TGTGCCAGCAGTTCCCAGGACAGGCTGGACGGGGAGCTGTTTTTT
>NA|TRBD2|TRBV6-5|TRBJ2-1
CASSTPGTSGSNEQFF
TGTGCCAGCAGTACACCGGGGACTAGCGGGAGCAATGAGCAGTTCTTC
>many|TRBD2|TRBV24-1|TRBJ2-1
CATSDLSSGPYNEQFF
TGTGCCACCAGTGATTTGTCTAGCGGGCCCTACAATGAGCAGTTCTTC
>many|NA|TRBV4-1|TRBJ2-1
CASSQPLGSEQFF
TGCGCCAGCAGCCAGCCCTTGGGGAGTGAGCAGTTCTTC
>NA|NA|TRBV6-5|TRBJ2-1
CASSPHTQNTEQFF
TGTGCCAGCAGCCCACATACCCAGAACACTGAGCAGTTCTTC
>NA|NA|TRBV5-1|TRBJ1-1
CASSARVLAGGTEAFF
TGCGCCAGCAGCGCCAGAGTGCTAGCGGGGGGCACTGAAGCTTTCTTT
>few|NA|TRBV4-1|TRBJ2-3
CASRRGQNTDTQYF
TGCGCCAGCAGGCGGGGACAGAACACAGATACGCAGTATTTT
>few|TRBD1|TRBV5-1|TRBJ2-5
CASSLGSTPGTGDQETQYF
TGCGCCAGCAGCTTGGGGAGCACGCCCGGGACAGGGGACCAAGAGACCCAGTACTTC
>NA|NA|TRBV6-5|TRBJ1-2
CASRERVRAGYTF
TGTGCCAGCAGAGAGAGGGTCCGGGCTGGCTACACCTTC
>NA|NA|TRBV5-1|TRBJ1-1
CASSPEAANTEAFF
TGCGCCAGCAGCCCGGAGGCGGCGAACACTGAAGCTTTCTTT
>many|TRBD2|TRBV18|TRBJ2-3
CASSSQRGHTDTQYF
TGTGCCAGCTCTAGCCAGCGGGGTCACACAGATACGCAGTATTTT
>medium-sized|TRBD1|TRBV12-3/TRBV12-4|TRBJ1-2
CASSRTGGGYGYTF
TGTGCCAGCAGCCGGACAGGGGGCGGCTATGGCTACACCTTC
>few|TRBD1|TRBV6-6|TRBJ1-1
CASSYSAGGPTEAFF
TGTGCCAGCAGTTACTCGGCAGGGGGCCCCACTGAAGCTTTCTTT
>NA|NA|TRBV18|TRBJ2-7
CASSPQWDTSYEQYF
TGTGCCAGCTCACCACAGTGGGACACATCCTACGAGCAGTACTTC
>NA|NA|TRBV15|TRBJ1-5
CATSRGRFNQPQHF
TGTGCCACCAGCAGAGGCAGATTCAATCAGCCCCAGCATTTT
>medium-sized|NA|TRBV7-2|TRBJ1-2
CASSLAQRNYGYTF
TGTGCCAGCAGCTTGGCCCAAAGGAACTATGGCTACACCTTC
>NA|NA|TRBV7-3|TRBJ2-1
CASSLDLNEQFF
TGTGCCAGCAGCCTGGACCTCAATGAGCAGTTCTTC
>many|TRBD2|TRBV5-4|TRBJ2-1
CASSRGLAEQFF
TGTGCCAGCAGCAGGGGACTAGCTGAGCAGTTCTTC
>NA|TRBD1|TRBV5-6|TRBJ2-4
CVSSRQGKLVDIQYF
TGTGTCAGCAGCCGACAGGGAAAGCTGGTAGACATTCAGTACTTC
>NA|TRBD1|TRBV4-1|TRBJ1-4
CASSQDRTGETNEKLFF
TGCGCCAGCAGCCAAGATAGGACAGGGGAAACTAATGAAAAACTGTTTTTT
>many|NA|TRBV6-4|TRBJ1-3
CASPAGGAYGNTIYF
TGTGCCAGCCCAGCTGGGGGGGCATATGGAAACACCATATATTTT
>NA|NA|TRBV20-1|TRBJ1-5
CSAPGPGGNQPQHF
TGCAGTGCTCCCGGGCCAGGGGGCAATCAGCCCCAGCATTTT
>many|TRBD2|TRBV5-1|TRBJ2-1
CASSLWGLEQFF
TGCGCCAGCAGCTTGTGGGGACTAGAGCAGTTCTTC
>few|TRBD2|TRBV7-8|TRBJ2-3
CASSFGTIRDTQYF
TGTGCCAGCAGCTTCGGGACTATACGAGATACGCAGTATTTT
>medium-sized|NA|TRBV20-1|TRBJ1-1
CSARGTVNTEAFF
TGCAGTGCTCGGGGGACTGTGAACACTGAAGCTTTCTTT
>many|NA|TRBV5-1|TRBJ1-1
CASSLAPGGTEAFF
TGCGCCAGCAGCTTGGCCCCGGGGGGCACTGAAGCTTTCTTT
>NA|NA|TRBV7-8|TRBJ2-1
CASSFSYSGDEQFF
TGTGCCAGCAGCTTTTCTTATAGCGGCGATGAGCAGTTCTTC
>NA|NA|TRBV12-2|TRBJ2-7
CASRLTILREKYEQYF
TGTGCAAGTCGCTTAACCATCTTGCGGGAGAAATACGAGCAGTACTTC
>many|TRBD2|TRBV7-9|TRBJ2-1
CASSWTSGRALTYNEQFF
TGTGCCAGCAGCTGGACTAGCGGGAGGGCCCTTACTTACAATGAGCAGTTCTTC
>many|NA|TRBV7-2|TRBJ2-7
CASSGPAPYEQYF
TGTGCCAGCAGCGGACCCGCTCCCTACGAGCAGTACTTC
>many|TRBD2|TRBV9|TRBJ2-1
CASSRGLPYNEQFF
TGTGCCAGCAGCCGGGGACTACCGTACAATGAGCAGTTCTTC
>medium-sized|NA|TRBV12-3/TRBV12-4|TRBJ1-2
CASSLTGSTTYGYTF
TGTGCCAGCAGTTTAACTGGCTCCACTACCTATGGCTACACCTTC
>NA|NA|TRBV6-6|TRBJ2-5
CASREQGNRPKTQYF
TGTGCCAGCAGGGAACAGGGTAACCGCCCCAAGACCCAGTACTTC
>few|NA|TRBV20-1|TRBJ1-6
CSAREQLYNSPLHF
TGCAGTGCTAGAGAACAGCTCTATAATTCACCCCTCCACTTT
>many|NA|TRBV11-2|TRBJ2-3
CASSLEPESDTQCF
TGTGCCAGCAGCTTAGAGCCAGAATCCGATACGCAGTGTTTT
>medium-sized|NA|TRBV18|TRBJ2-5
CASSPSPRETQYF
TGTGCCAGCTCACCCTCTCCTCGCGAGACCCAGTACTTC
>NA|NA|TRBV5-6|TRBJ2-3
CASSSDQPDTQYF
TGTGCCAGCAGCTCAGACCAGCCAGATACGCAGTATTTT
>NA|NA|TRBV20-1|TRBJ2-1
CSARGGGSRGLGYNEQFF
TGCAGTGCTAGAGGTGGTGGGTCGAGGGGACTGGGCTACAATGAGCAGTTCTTC
>NA|NA|TRBV7-9|TRBJ1-1
CASSLRGDTNTEAFF
TGTGCCAGCAGCCTACGTGGAGACACGAACACTGAGGCTTTCTTT
>few|TRBD1|TRBV12-3/TRBV12-4|TRBJ2-1
CASSWGQGVNEQFF
TGTGCCAGCAGTTGGGGACAGGGGGTCAATGAGCAGTTCTTC
>few|NA|TRBV20-1|TRBJ1-1
CSARALPAGTFF
TGCAGTGCTAGAGCGCTCCCGGCGGGTACTTTCTTT
>NA|NA|TRBV20-1|TRBJ1-2
CSTRGIIQQMYGYTF
TGCAGTACTAGGGGGATTATACAGCAGATGTATGGCTACACCTTC
>NA|TRBD1|TRBV6-1|TRBJ1-1
CASSLRDRTLGEAFF
TGTGCCAGCAGTCTCCGGGACAGGACCCTCGGTGAAGCTTTCTTT
>NA|TRBD1|TRBV10-3|TRBJ2-1
CAISESGQVVNNEQFF
TGTGCCATCAGTGAGTCGGGACAGGTTGTTAACAATGAGCAGTTCTTC
>NA|NA|TRBV6-5|TRBJ1-1
CASSSPDWGANTEAFF
TGTGCCAGCAGTTCCCCCGATTGGGGGGCCAACACTGAAGCTTTCTTT
>few|TRBD1|TRBV4-2|TRBJ2-7
CGSSQDSGLGDRLSYEQYF
TGTGGCAGCAGCCAAGATTCAGGCCTTGGGGACAGGTTGTCCTACGAGCAGTACTTC
>NA|NA|TRBV5-1|TRBJ2-7
CASSLGRPRVGSYEQYF
TGCGCCAGCAGCTTGGGACGCCCGCGGGTGGGCTCCTACGAGCAGTACTTC
>NA|TRBD2|TRBV20-1|TRBJ2-5
CSARERPGGWETQYF
TGCAGTGCTAGAGAGCGTCCGGGAGGGTGGGAGACCCAGTACTTC
>NA|NA|TRBV3-1|TRBJ2-1
CANSHKRRVGTEQFF
TGTGCCAACAGCCACAAAAGGAGAGTAGGCACTGAGCAGTTCTTC
>few|NA|TRBV6-5|TRBJ1-6
CASSYSAWGNNSPLHF
TGTGCCAGCAGTTACTCCGCCTGGGGAAATAATTCACCCCTCCACTTT
>many|NA|TRBV6-5|TRBJ2-1
CASSGPGSSYNEQFF
TGTGCCAGCAGTGGACCGGGAAGCTCCTACAATGAGCAGTTCTTC